The 13 T cell receptor beta chains listed next were all sequenced from one sample in a study of shared clonotypes between healthy human individuals. Only in-frame clones appear in the TCRdb table, and some are missing; sequencing was by immunoSEQ multiplex PCR. This sample yields a few million clones, of which 85% to 95% are seen a single time; about 0.36% belongs to the top ten. The specimen sequenced was naive CD4+ T cells from PBMCs. The subset denotes: CD45RA+ positively selected. These receptors came from a man aged 18-30 years in good health. Some clones in this sample may be carry-over from other donors' samples.

V and J are TRBV20-1 and TRBJ1-6, with D unclear. The length of the CDR3 is 11 residues. Trimming cost V 6 bases and J 5 bases, with 5 bases left between them. Per the germline V gene, CDR1 is DFQATT and CDR2 is SNEGSKA (reference sequence). CDR3 in DNA: TGCAGTGCCCCTCATAATTCACCCCTCCACTTT. Protein sequence: CSAPHNSPLHF.

This rearrangement joins TRBV19 to TRBJ2-3; 12 nucleotides align to TRBD2. CDR1 LNHDA and CDR2 SQIVND come from the germline V gene (reference sequence). The CDR3 totals 16 residues. J gave up 8 bases and V 4 bases, and 10 bases lay outside the gene matches. The CDR3 sequence: CASSTLAGGAVGTQYF. The CDR3, as DNA: TGTGCCAGTAGTACCCTAGCGGGAGGGGCCGTCGGTACGCAGTATTTT. The full variable domain, its missing parts supplied by reference TRBV19 and TRBJ2-3, is DGGITQSPKYLFRKEGQNVTLSCEQNLNHDAMYWYRQDPGQGLRLIYYSQIVNDFQKGDIAEGYSVSREKKESFPLTVTSAQKNPTAFYLCASSTLAGGAVGTQYFGPGTRLTVL.

About this clone: This sample also contains other DNA sequences that code for the same CDR3. The rearrangement links TRBV7-2 to TRBJ1-4, with TRBD1 as a possible D gene (6 bases). Germline V lookup: CDR1 SGHTA, CDR2 FQGNSA. The CDR3 has 15 residues. V was pared by 6 bases and J by 2 bases, with 13 bases between. The CDR3 is CASSLQGSTNEKLFF. The CDR3 DNA sequence: TGTGCCAGCAGTTTACAGGGATCCACTAATGAAAAACTGTTTTTT.

V is TRBV7-8 and J is TRBJ1-1; no clear D. With 0 bases removed from V and 1 base from J, the gap between germline ends came to 9 bases. The CDR3 sequence is 15 residues long. Germline CDR1 is SGHVS and CDR2 is FQNEAQ. In DNA form, the CDR3 reads TGTGCCAGCAGCTTAGCGCCAGCAGGGAACACTGAAGCTTTCTTT. Translation gives CASSLAPAGNTEAFF. Full variable domain (outside the CDR3, taken from reference TRBV7-8 and TRBJ1-1): GAGVSQSPRYKVAKRGQDVALRCDPISGHVSLFWYQQALGQGPEFLTYFQNEAQLDKSGLPSDRFFAERPEGSVSTLKIQRTQQEDSAVYLCASSLAPAGNTEAFFGQGTRLTVV.

This clone was seen only once. The chain recombines TRBV2 with TRBJ1-1; no clear D. Germline V gene data show CDR1 as SNHLY and CDR2 as FYNNEI. V was shortened by 4 bases and J by 1 base, with 10 bases between the two germline ends. The CDR3 runs 14 residues. CDR3 nucleotide sequence: TGTGCCAGCAGTGGCTCCGAATGGAACACTGAAGCTTTCTTT. Its protein product is CASSGSEWNTEAFF.

The J gene is TRBJ1-2, the V gene TRBV6-6; maybe TRBD1 (5 bases). V was cut by 8 bases and J by 7 bases, with 17 bases left in between. Germline V lookup: CDR1 MNHNY, CDR2 SVGAGI (reference sequence). This CDR3 is built from 13 residues. CDR3 protein: CASAVGGGGGYTF. The CDR3 DNA sequence: TGTGCCAGCGCGGTGGGGGGTGGTGGTGGCTACACCTTC.

The chain has TRBV6-1 and TRBJ1-4, with D perhaps matching TRBD1 (5 bases). The CDR3 length is 15 residues. CDR1 is MNHNS, CDR2 SASEGT, per germline. Between the trimmed V and J ends, which lost 0 bases and 7 bases, there was a span of 12 bases. This CDR3 reads CASSEAGGTSEKLFF. CDR3 nucleotides: TGTGCCAGCAGTGAAGCCGGGGGGACCAGTGAAAAACTGTTTTTT.

This rearrangement joins TRBV28 to TRBJ1-3; perhaps TRBD1 as D (5 bases). The V and J ends lost 9 bases and 0 bases respectively, with 24 bases between them. Germline-derived CDR1 and CDR2 are MDHEN and SYDVKM. This CDR3 has 18 amino acids. The CDR3 spells CAREFLTGAATSGNTIYF. The DNA of the CDR3 is TGTGCCAGGGAGTTTCTTACAGGAGCAGCGACCTCTGGAAACACCATATATTTT. Drawing the rest from reference TRBV28 and TRBJ1-3, the complete variable domain is DVKVTQSSRYLVKRTGEKVFLECVQDMDHENMFWYRQDPGLGLRLIYFSYDVKMKEKGDIPEGYSVSREKKERFSLILESASTNQTSMYLCAREFLTGAATSGNTIYFGEGSWLTVV.

The V gene is TRBV15, the J gene TRBJ1-3; no clear D. This CDR3 region has 15 residues. Trimming pared 0 bases from V and 0 bases from J, leaving 6 bases between. The V gene's germline CDR1 is LNHNV and CDR2 YYDKDF (reference sequence). CDR3 coding DNA: TGTGCCACCAGCAGAGACCGATACTCTGGAAACACCATATATTTT. The encoded protein is CATSRDRYSGNTIYF.

The chain's CDR3 is CASSYFSGYLNTGELFF. CDR3 sequence (DNA): TGTGCCAGCAGTTATTTTAGCGGGTACCTCAACACCGGGGAGCTGTTTTTT. The genes are TRBV27 and TRBJ2-2; 7 bases match TRBD2. The V and J ends lost 4 bases and 2 bases, in that order; junction bases with no gene match: 10. This CDR3 comprises 17 residues. Germline CDR1 MNHEY, CDR2 SMNVEV (reference sequence).

This clone was seen only once. The chain employs TRBV7-2 and TRBJ2-7, with D uncertain. With 1 base removed from V and 1 base from J, the gap between germline ends came to 8 bases. This CDR3 spans 14 amino acids. From germline, CDR1 is SGHTA and CDR2 FQGNSA. The CDR3 nucleotides read TGTGCCAGCAGCTTAGACGGTAATTCCTACGAGCAGTACTTC. Translating gives CASSLDGNSYEQYF.

The chain links TRBV4-2 to TRBJ2-3, with TRBD2 matching over 8 bases. The CDR3 totals 16 residues. CDR1 is LGHNA and CDR2 is YNFKEQ in the germline V gene. The trim removed 3 bases at V and 6 bases at J, leaving 11 bases unmatched. CDR3 amino acids: CASSQISGTRVDTQYF. CDR3 coding DNA: TGTGCCAGCAGCCAGATTAGCGGGACCCGGGTGGATACGCAGTATTTT.

The rearrangement uses TRBV28 and TRBJ1-2; D unclear. This CDR3 contains 15 residues. The V gene lost 8 bases and the J gene lost 8 bases, with 24 bases spanning the gap. Per germline, CDR1 MDHEN and CDR2 SYDVKM. CDR3 sequence reads: CASDQPGRYEGGYTF. The DNA of the CDR3 is TGTGCCAGCGATCAACCTGGGCGGTACGAGGGCGGCTACACCTTC.